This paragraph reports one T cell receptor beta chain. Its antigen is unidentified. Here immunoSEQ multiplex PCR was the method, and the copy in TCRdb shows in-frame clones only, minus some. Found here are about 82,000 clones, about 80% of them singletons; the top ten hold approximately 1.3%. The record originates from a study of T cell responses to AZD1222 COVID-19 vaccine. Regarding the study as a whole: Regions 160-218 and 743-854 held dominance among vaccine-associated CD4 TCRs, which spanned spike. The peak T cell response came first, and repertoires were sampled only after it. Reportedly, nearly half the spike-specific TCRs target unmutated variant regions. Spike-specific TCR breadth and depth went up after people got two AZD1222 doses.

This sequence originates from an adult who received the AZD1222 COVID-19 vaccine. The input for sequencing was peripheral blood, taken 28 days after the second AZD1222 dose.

The CDR3 nucleotides read TGTGCCAGCAGCCCCGGACACACTAGCGTTAGCACAGATACGCAGTATTTT. Amino acids: CASSPGHTSVSTDTQYF. This chain joins TRBV28 and TRBJ2-3; the match to TRBD2 covers 7 bases. Germline-derived CDR1 and CDR2 are MDHEN and SYDVKM. The CDR3 runs 17 residues. V lost 6 bases to trimming and J lost 0 bases; unmatched junction nucleotides: 12.